A selection of T cell receptor beta chains follows, all from one sample in a study of T cells in Graves' hyperthyroidism and ophthalmopathy. TCRdb independently ran MiXCR on the multiplex PCR reads; one entry per CDR3 protein. The data show roughly 720,000 distinct CDR3 sequences, about 18% seen once. The sequencing sample was made of blood. These receptors were taken from a man in his fifties with Graves' hyperthyroidism. CDR3s leave out the opening cysteine and the closing phenylalanine or tryptophan. Each record gives: J gene, V gene, CDR3 protein.

j_call: TRBJ2-7
v_call: TRBV6-2/TRBV6-3
cdr3_aa: ASSYSTSGRWEQY

j_call: TRBJ1-2
v_call: TRBV28
cdr3_aa: ASSPPQGSGGNYGYT

j_call: TRBJ2-1
v_call: TRBV28
cdr3_aa: ASSGLKFVRSPANEQF

j_call: TRBJ2-5
v_call: TRBV7-9
cdr3_aa: ASSLVGSGEQETQY

j_call: TRBJ2-3
v_call: TRBV7-2
cdr3_aa: VSSLEFTDTQY

j_call: TRBJ1-6
v_call: TRBV20-1
cdr3_aa: SARAGQYNSPLH

j_call: TRBJ2-1
v_call: TRBV20-1
cdr3_aa: SAREKREGLNNEQF

j_call: TRBJ2-1
v_call: TRBV7-9
cdr3_aa: ASSLTLSSGRVHNEQF

j_call: TRBJ2-7
v_call: TRBV6-2/TRBV6-3
cdr3_aa: ASSWTGQGGYEQY

j_call: TRBJ1-2
v_call: TRBV18
cdr3_aa: ASSPGARMGYGYT

j_call: TRBJ1-2
v_call: TRBV6-1
cdr3_aa: ASSETTINGYT

j_call: TRBJ2-5
v_call: TRBV11-2
cdr3_aa: ASSKTGSLQETQY

j_call: TRBJ2-1
v_call: TRBV12-3/TRBV12-4
cdr3_aa: ASTRHAGGGNEQF

j_call: TRBJ2-7
v_call: TRBV2
cdr3_aa: ASQPFAGYPYEQY

j_call: TRBJ2-2
v_call: TRBV12-3/TRBV12-4
cdr3_aa: ASSFGGRGGTGELF

j_call: TRBJ1-2
v_call: TRBV10-2
cdr3_aa: ASSESSSRLDGYT

j_call: TRBJ2-3
v_call: TRBV2
cdr3_aa: ASSEALAPGHTQY

j_call: TRBJ2-1
v_call: TRBV24-1
cdr3_aa: ATSDPSGRSNELQF

j_call: TRBJ2-3
v_call: TRBV11-2
cdr3_aa: ASSLVSGAYTDTQY

j_call: TRBJ2-2
v_call: TRBV10-1
cdr3_aa: ASSESRTSRTGELF

j_call: TRBJ2-1
v_call: TRBV5-1
cdr3_aa: ASSLDRGHGEQF

j_call: TRBJ2-2
v_call: TRBV19
cdr3_aa: ASSIVATGVSGTGELF

j_call: TRBJ2-6
v_call: TRBV11-3
cdr3_aa: ASSPRFGANVLT

j_call: TRBJ2-4
v_call: TRBV19
cdr3_aa: ASSALGLAGRNIQY

j_call: TRBJ2-5
v_call: TRBV7-6
cdr3_aa: ASSSPGHQQETQY

j_call: TRBJ2-7
v_call: TRBV11-1
cdr3_aa: ASSLPKYEQY

j_call: TRBJ2-7
v_call: TRBV6-1
cdr3_aa: ASSHSGNSYEQY

j_call: TRBJ2-7
v_call: TRBV6-1
cdr3_aa: ASSPPEREGHEQY

j_call: TRBJ2-2
v_call: TRBV24-1
cdr3_aa: ATSDSTGSANTGELF

j_call: TRBJ2-3
v_call: TRBV20-1
cdr3_aa: RGDWLDTQY

j_call: TRBJ2-2
v_call: TRBV30
cdr3_aa: AWNRLATGELF

j_call: TRBJ2-1
v_call: TRBV5-1
cdr3_aa: ASSPRTSPKYNEQF

j_call: TRBJ2-7
v_call: TRBV6-1
cdr3_aa: ASSEGPPLSFGTYEQY

j_call: TRBJ1-1
v_call: TRBV12-3/TRBV12-4
cdr3_aa: ASSRVNQGAF

j_call: TRBJ2-5
v_call: TRBV12-3/TRBV12-4
cdr3_aa: ASSPGWQETQY

j_call: TRBJ2-5
v_call: TRBV18
cdr3_aa: ASSPPRGQVETQY

j_call: TRBJ2-7
v_call: TRBV28
cdr3_aa: ASSPTSGSNEQY

j_call: TRBJ1-6
v_call: TRBV7-9
cdr3_aa: ASSRVVNSLLH

j_call: TRBJ1-4
v_call: TRBV28
cdr3_aa: ASSFMGLATNEKLF

j_call: TRBJ2-5
v_call: TRBV18
cdr3_aa: ASSNIAGRETQY

j_call: TRBJ1-1
v_call: TRBV2
cdr3_aa: ASNPQGVAEAF

j_call: TRBJ1-2
v_call: TRBV24-1
cdr3_aa: ATSDSGTLYGYT

j_call: TRBJ1-5
v_call: TRBV2
cdr3_aa: ASSELGTGHQPQH

j_call: TRBJ2-1
v_call: TRBV6-6
cdr3_aa: ASSYNMYGQDNEQF

j_call: TRBJ2-2
v_call: TRBV2
cdr3_aa: ASILTPPTGELF

j_call: TRBJ2-3
v_call: TRBV27
cdr3_aa: ASSAIRDRELGTQY

j_call: TRBJ2-7
v_call: TRBV27
cdr3_aa: ASRRETGSYEQY

j_call: TRBJ2-4
v_call: TRBV28
cdr3_aa: ASSQRIGKNIQY

j_call: TRBJ2-1
v_call: TRBV24-1
cdr3_aa: ATSDGMYFEQF

j_call: TRBJ2-7
v_call: TRBV28
cdr3_aa: ASRWDRGRYEQY

j_call: TRBJ1-4
v_call: TRBV29-1
cdr3_aa: SVEDPRQGVAEKLF

j_call: TRBJ2-7
v_call: TRBV6-2/TRBV6-3
cdr3_aa: ASSFLLAGASYEQY

j_call: TRBJ1-5
v_call: TRBV27
cdr3_aa: ASSLSANSNQPQH

j_call: TRBJ2-6
v_call: TRBV20-1
cdr3_aa: SARDQYGANVLT

j_call: TRBJ1-3
v_call: TRBV28
cdr3_aa: ASSLGLAGNTIY

j_call: TRBJ2-2
v_call: TRBV2
cdr3_aa: ASRAMGPTGELF

j_call: TRBJ1-2
v_call: TRBV28
cdr3_aa: ASSSRGYYGYT

j_call: TRBJ1-1
v_call: TRBV28
cdr3_aa: AGSPRQGTEAF

j_call: TRBJ2-7
v_call: TRBV19
cdr3_aa: ASSANRAEQY